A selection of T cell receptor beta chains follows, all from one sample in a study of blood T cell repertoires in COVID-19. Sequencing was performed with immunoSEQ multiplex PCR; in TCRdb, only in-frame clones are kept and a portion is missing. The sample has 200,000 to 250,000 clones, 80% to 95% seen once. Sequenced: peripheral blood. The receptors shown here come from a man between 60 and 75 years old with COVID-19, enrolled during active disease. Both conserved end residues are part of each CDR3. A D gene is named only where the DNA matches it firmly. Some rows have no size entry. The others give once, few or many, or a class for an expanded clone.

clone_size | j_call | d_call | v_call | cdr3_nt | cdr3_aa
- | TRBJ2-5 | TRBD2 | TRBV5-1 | TGCGCCAGCAGCTTGGGTGGACTAGCGATTCAAGAGACCCAGTACTTC | CASSLGGLAIQETQYF
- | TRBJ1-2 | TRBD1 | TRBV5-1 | TGCGCCAGCAGCTTGGCCGGGACAGGGAACTATGGCTACACCTTC | CASSLAGTGNYGYTF
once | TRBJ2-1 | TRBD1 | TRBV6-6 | TGTGCCAGCAGTTACGAGGAGACAGGGCAATATGAGCAGTTCTTC | CASSYEETGQYEQFF
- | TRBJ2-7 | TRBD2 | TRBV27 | TGTGCCAGCAGTCTCGGGGGAGGGACCTACGAGCAGTACTTC | CASSLGGGTYEQYF
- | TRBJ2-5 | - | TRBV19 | TGTGCCAGTAGTATAGACAGGGGAGAGACCCAGTACTTC | CASSIDRGETQYF
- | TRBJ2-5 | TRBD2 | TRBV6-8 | TGTGCCAGCAGCCCCGGGACTAGCGGGAGGGCCGGGGAGACCCAGTACTTC | CASSPGTSGRAGETQYF
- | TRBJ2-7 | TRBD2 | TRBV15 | TGTGCCACCAGCCCCATACCGGGGGGGCCCTACGAGCAGTACTTC | CATSPIPGGPYEQYF
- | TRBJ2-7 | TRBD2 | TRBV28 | TGTGCCAGCAGTCTAGCGGGCCTCTCCTACGAGCAGTACTTC | CASSLAGLSYEQYF
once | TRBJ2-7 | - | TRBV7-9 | TGTGCCAGCACCTCCCATGGGCACGAGCAGTACTTC | CASTSHGHEQYF
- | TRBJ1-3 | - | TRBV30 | TGTGCCTGGAGCCCGGGGGGGCAGTACTCTGGAAACACCATATATTTT | CAWSPGGQYSGNTIYF
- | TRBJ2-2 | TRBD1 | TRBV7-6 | TGTGCCAGCAGCCGACAGGGGGCCGGCACCGGGGAGCTGTTTTTT | CASSRQGAGTGELFF
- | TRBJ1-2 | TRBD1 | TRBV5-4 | TGTGCCAGCAGCCCCGGACAGGGGTTAGGCTACACCTTC | CASSPGQGLGYTF
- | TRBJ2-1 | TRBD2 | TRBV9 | TGTGCCAGCAGCTCACTGGCGGGGGGCCTGTTCTTC | CASSSLAGGLFF
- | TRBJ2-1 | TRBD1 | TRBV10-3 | TGTGCCATCAGTGAGGCGGGGACAGGGATGCTTGCTTCCTACAATGAGCAGTTCTTC | CAISEAGTGMLASYNEQFF
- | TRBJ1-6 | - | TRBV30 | TGTGCCTGGAGTGTAGGGGATTATAATTCACCCCTCCACTTT | CAWSVGDYNSPLHF
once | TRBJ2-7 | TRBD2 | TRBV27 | TGTGCCAGCAGCTCTAGCGGGAGGCGGGAGCAGTACTTC | CASSSSGRREQYF
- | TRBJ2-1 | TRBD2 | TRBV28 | TGTGCCAGCAGTTTATATGTGGGGGGGAATGAGCAGTTCTTC | CASSLYVGGNEQFF
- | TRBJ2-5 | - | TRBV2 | TGTGCCAGCGGGAGAGGGCTCCAAGAGACCCAGTACTTC | CASGRGLQETQYF
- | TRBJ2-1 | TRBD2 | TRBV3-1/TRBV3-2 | TGTGCCAGCAGCCGACCCTGGGGACTAGCGCCGGGCAATGAGCAGTTCTTC | CASSRPWGLAPGNEQFF
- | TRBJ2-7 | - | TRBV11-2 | TGTGCCAGCAGCTTAGTACCCGGGACTCCAGGTTACGAGCAGTACTTC | CASSLVPGTPGYEQYF
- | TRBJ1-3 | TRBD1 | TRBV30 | TGTGCCTGGAGTCCCTGGACAGGGGCTGGAAACACCATATATTTT | CAWSPWTGAGNTIYF
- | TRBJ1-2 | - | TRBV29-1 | TGCAGCCCCCGGTGGGGGGGCGAGAACACCTTC | CSPRWGGENTF
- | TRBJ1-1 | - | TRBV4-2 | TGTGCCAGCAGCCCGAATACAGGGAATGCGGTGAACACTGAAGCTTTCTTT | CASSPNTGNAVNTEAFF
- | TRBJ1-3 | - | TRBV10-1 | TGCGCCAGCAGTGAATACGAAGAGGCGGTAGGGGTGACTGGAAACACCATATATTTT | CASSEYEEAVGVTGNTIYF
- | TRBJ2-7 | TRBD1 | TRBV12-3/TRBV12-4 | TGTGCCAGCAGTGACAGGGGCTACGAGCAGTACTTC | CASSDRGYEQYF
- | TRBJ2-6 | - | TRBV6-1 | TGTGCCAGCAGTGTACGGGAGTCGGGGCGCGGGAACTATGGGGCCAACGTCCTGACTTTC | CASSVRESGRGNYGANVLTF
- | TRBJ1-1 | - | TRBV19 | TGTGCCAGTAGTATAGCCACATTGAACACTGAAGCTTTCTTT | CASSIATLNTEAFF
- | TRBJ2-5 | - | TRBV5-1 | TGCGCCAGCAGCTGGACAGCGACAGGGAGGCAAGAGACCCAGTACTTC | CASSWTATGRQETQYF
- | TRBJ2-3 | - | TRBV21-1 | TGTGCCAGCAGCAAAGGAGATTACCTCCCCGGACAGGGGTTCGGAGGTGGAGATACGCAGTATTTT | CASSKGDYLPGQGFGGGDTQYF
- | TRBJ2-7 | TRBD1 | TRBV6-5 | TGTGCCAGCAGTTACCGCGAGGGACAGACCTACGAGCAGTACTTC | CASSYREGQTYEQYF
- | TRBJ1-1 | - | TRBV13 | TGTGCCAGCAGCTTAGGGCGTACCACTGAAGCTTTCTTT | CASSLGRTTEAFF
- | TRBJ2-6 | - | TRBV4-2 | TGTGCCAGCAGCCAAGAGGGGGGAGGTGCCGGCTCTGGGGCCAACGTCCTGACTTTC | CASSQEGGGAGSGANVLTF
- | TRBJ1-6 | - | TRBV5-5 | TGTGCCAGCAGCGCTCCGGGACAACCTTCACCCCTCCACTTT | CASSAPGQPSPLHF
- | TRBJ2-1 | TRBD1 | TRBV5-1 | TGCGCCAGCAGCTTGGACTTACAGGGGGCTATAAGGGAGCAGTTCTTC | CASSLDLQGAIREQFF
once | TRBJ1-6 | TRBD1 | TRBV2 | TGTGCCAGCAGGACTCAACAGGGGGTAGAGTCACCCCTCCACTTT | CASRTQQGVESPLHF
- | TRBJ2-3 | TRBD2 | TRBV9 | TGTGCCAGCAGCCTCGGCGGGGGGGGAGGCACAGATACGCAGTATTTT | CASSLGGGGGTDTQYF
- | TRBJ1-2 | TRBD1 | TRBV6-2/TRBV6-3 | TGTGCCAGCAGTACGCTCATCTACAGGGGGCTCAACTATGGCTACACCTTC | CASSTLIYRGLNYGYTF
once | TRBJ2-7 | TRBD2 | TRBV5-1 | TGCGCCAGCAGCTCTGGGACTAGCGGGGGGGCCATCAACGAGCAGTACTTC | CASSSGTSGGAINEQYF
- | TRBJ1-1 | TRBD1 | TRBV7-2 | TGTGCCAGCAGCTTAGTTGGAGGGGGCAGGACTGAAGCTTTCTTT | CASSLVGGGRTEAFF
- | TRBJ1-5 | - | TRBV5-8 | TGTGCCAGCAGCTTGGATTTCAGTCCCCAGCATTTT | CASSLDFSPQHF
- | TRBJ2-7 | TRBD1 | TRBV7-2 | TGTGCCAGCAGCTTAGTAAGTGGACAGGCGTTAATTATTTCCTACGAGCAGTACTTC | CASSLVSGQALIISYEQYF
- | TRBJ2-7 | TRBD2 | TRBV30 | TGTGCCTGGAGTGGACGACATAGGGACTACCTCTCCTACGAGCAGTACTTC | CAWSGRHRDYLSYEQYF
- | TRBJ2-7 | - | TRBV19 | TGTGCCAGTAGTTACAATTACCGGGATTCCTACGAGCAGTACTTC | CASSYNYRDSYEQYF
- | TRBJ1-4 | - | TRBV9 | TGTGCCAGCAGCGTGACAGGCTCTAATGAAAAACTGTTTTTT | CASSVTGSNEKLFF
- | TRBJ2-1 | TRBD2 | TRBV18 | TGTGCCAGCTCACCGGGACTAACCAATGAGCAGTTCTTC | CASSPGLTNEQFF
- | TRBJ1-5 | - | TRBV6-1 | TGTGCCAGCAGTGAAGCTGGGGCGTATCAGCCCCAGCATTTT | CASSEAGAYQPQHF
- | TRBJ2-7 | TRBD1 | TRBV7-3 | TGTGCCAGCAGCCCGAAAGGGGACAGGTGGTCCTACGAGCAGTACTTC | CASSPKGDRWSYEQYF
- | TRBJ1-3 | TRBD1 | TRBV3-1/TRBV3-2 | TGTGCCAGCAGCCCTTCCGGGACAGGGATGCGTGGAAACACCATATATTTT | CASSPSGTGMRGNTIYF
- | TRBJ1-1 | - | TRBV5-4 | TGTGCCAGCAGCTTGGTAACAGGGTCAACTGAAGCTTTCTTT | CASSLVTGSTEAFF
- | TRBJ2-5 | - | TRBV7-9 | TGTGCCAGCAGCTTAGTCCCCCAGGGCCGGGAGACCCAGTACTTC | CASSLVPQGRETQYF
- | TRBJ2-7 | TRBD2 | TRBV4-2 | TGTGCCAGCAGCCAAGATCTCTCTTTGAGCGGGAGGGCCTGGGAGCAGTACTTC | CASSQDLSLSGRAWEQYF